This TCR beta chain was found in a study of Tregs in tolerant kidney transplant recipients. Study-wide findings and caveats: Changing PCR primers prevented nucleotide comparison between some patients' samples. Validation in larger populations is needed because few patients were studied. Expanding Tregs on activated donor B cells appeared to best identify donor-specific TCRbeta clones.

The CDR3 runs 14 residues. Between the trimmed V and J ends, which lost 2 bases and 5 bases, there was a span of 7 bases. Germline values: CDR1 MDHEN, CDR2 SYDVKM. Mixed chimerism was transient after nonmyeloablative marrow transplants from related graft donors. Note on this clone: Its antigen is undetermined. This specimen includes other DNA sequences encoding the same CDR3.

Assay: immunoSEQ multiplex PCR; the TCRdb copy retains only in-frame clones and omits some. This table has about 81,000 clones, 90% to 95% appearing once. The specimen was CD4+ T cells from blood (PBMCs), collected 24 months after the transplant. This chain joins TRBV28 and TRBJ1-6; D is unclear. The sequence came from a human patient who received a combined kidney and bone marrow transplant. Some T cells here may be from the graft donor. The CDR3: CASSLGQNNSPLHF. For the CDR3, the DNA is TGTGCCAGCAGTTTAGGGCAGAATAATTCACCCCTCCACTTT.